Below are 14 T cell receptor beta chains sequenced from a single sample in a study of long-term antiretroviral therapy in people with HIV. Version v3.0 of the immunoSEQ assay was performed at survey level. Produced via immunoSEQ multiplex PCR; TCRdb's table is partial and in-frame only. The sample lists about 18,000 clones; roughly 80% were seen once. Here the sequenced sample was unsorted PBMCs, taken 0.6 years after starting antiretroviral therapy. These receptors were collected from a woman between 18 and 29 years old with HIV.

The chain joins TRBV6-5 to TRBJ1-1; D is unclear. This CDR3 has 13 residues. Per germline, CDR1 MNHEY and CDR2 SVGAGI. Deletions cut 5 bases from V and 4 bases from J, with 11 bases between. The CDR3 protein is CASSTSVSTEAFF. DNA for the CDR3: TGTGCCAGCAGTACAAGCGTGAGCACTGAAGCTTTCTTT.

The chain employs TRBV7-9 and TRBJ2-5; D is unresolved. V shed 1 base and J shed 2 bases, with 5 bases lying between them. CDR3 size: 13 residues. Germline lookup yields CDR1 SEHNR and CDR2 FQNEAQ (reference sequence). The CDR3 sequence is CASSLVQQETQYF. The CDR3 nucleotides are TGTGCCAGCAGCTTAGTACAGCAAGAGACCCAGTACTTC.

V is TRBV9 and J is TRBJ2-7; the match to TRBD2 covers 11 bases. This CDR3 has 15 amino acids. The V and J ends lost 3 bases and 2 bases, in that order; junction bases with no gene match: 4. Germline V gene sequence: CDR1 SGDLS, CDR2 YYNGEE. The DNA of the CDR3 is TGTGCCAGCAGCGCGGGGACTAGCGGTCCCTACGAGCAGTACTTC. Residues: CASSAGTSGPYEQYF.

The chain uses TRBV10-3 and TRBJ1-1; 7 bases are a match to TRBD1. With V trimmed by 3 bases and J by 5 bases, 3 bases remained unmatched. The CDR3 sequence is 13 residues long. The V gene's germline CDR1 is ENHRY and CDR2 SYGVKD. CDR3 DNA: TGTGCCATCAGTGACGCGACAGGGACTGAAGCTTTCTTT. Residues: CAISDATGTEAFF.

This chain uses TRBV7-3 with TRBJ2-5; D unclear. The CDR3 consists of 13 residues. V was cut by 5 bases and J by 5 bases, with 12 bases left in between. Germline CDR1 SGHTA, CDR2 FQGTGA. CDR3 loop: CASSPRVGETQYF. The CDR3 DNA follows: TGTGCCAGCAGCCCTAGGGTGGGGGAGACCCAGTACTTC.

This clone appeared a few times. The genes are TRBV6-6 and TRBJ1-6; 8 bases line up with TRBD1. The CDR3 is made up of 16 amino acids. Germline loops: CDR1 MNHNY, CDR2 SVGAGI (reference sequence). V trimming: 0 bases; J trimming: 5 bases; junction bases outside the gene matches: 3. CDR3 residues: CASSYSLDRDNSPLHF. Here the CDR3 DNA reads TGTGCCAGCAGTTACTCTTTGGACAGGGATAATTCACCCCTCCACTTT.

The chain is built from TRBV28 and TRBJ2-2; 8 bases agree with TRBD1. V shed 7 bases, J shed 4 bases, and the junction held 2 bases outside the gene matches. The length of the CDR3 is 13 residues. Germline CDR1 and CDR2: MDHEN and SYDVKM. The CDR3 loop is CASKQGGTGELFF. The CDR3 region has the DNA TGTGCCAGCAAACAGGGGGGCACCGGGGAGCTGTTTTTT.

The J gene is TRBJ1-1, the V gene TRBV7-9, with D uncertain. Germline V gene sequence: CDR1 SEHNR, CDR2 FQNEAQ (reference sequence). Between the trimmed V and J ends, which lost 4 bases and 4 bases, there was a span of 13 bases. CDR3 length equals 14 residues. The CDR3 loop is CASSSAVPSTEAFF. The DNA for the CDR3 is TGTGCCAGCAGCTCAGCGGTCCCGAGCACTGAAGCTTTCTTT.

This clone showed up just once. This chain joins TRBV13 and TRBJ1-2; D not certain. There are 12 residues in the CDR3. The germline V gene has CDR1 PRHDT and CDR2 FYEKMQ (reference sequence). V was shortened by 3 bases and J by 10 bases, with 12 bases between the two germline ends. CDR3 in amino acids: CASSFGSGFYTF. CDR3 DNA: TGTGCCAGCAGCTTTGGGTCCGGTTTCTACACCTTC.

V is TRBV21-1 and J is TRBJ1-5. TRBV21-1 is labeled a pseudogene. This CDR3 has 13 residues. The CDR3 spells CASSNLRRQPQHF. The CDR3 DNA follows: TGTGCCAGCAGCAATCTCAGACGTCAGCCCCAGCATTTT.

The rearrangement joins TRBV5-4 to TRBJ2-3; D perhaps matches TRBD2 (6 bases). V was cut by 1 base and J by 4 bases, with 7 bases left in between. This CDR3 spans 13 amino acids. The germline CDR1 and CDR2 sequences are SGHNT and YYREEE (reference sequence). CDR3 DNA sequence: TGTGCCAGCAGCTTGTCGGGGGCAGATACGCAGTATTTT. It codes for CASSLSGADTQYF.

V and J are TRBV5-1 and TRBJ1-1; the D is unclear. Germline values: CDR1 SGHRS, CDR2 YFSETQ. This CDR3 comprises 13 residues. Trimming took off 4 bases at V and 4 bases at J, with 11 bases between the two ends. The CDR3 is CASSPRASTEAFF. CDR3 DNA: TGCGCCAGCAGCCCGAGGGCGAGCACTGAAGCTTTCTTT. Variable domain in full (rest from reference TRBV5-1 and TRBJ1-1): KAGVTQTPRYLIKTRGQQVTLSCSPISGHRSVSWYQQTPGQGLQFLFEYFSETQRNKGNFPGRFSGRQFSNSRSEMNVSTLELGDSALYLCASSPRASTEAFFGQGTRLTVV.

This clone was seen a handful of times. This sequence joins TRBV2 and TRBJ2-2; the match to TRBD1 covers 11 bases. V lost 6 bases to trimming and J lost 7 bases; unmatched junction nucleotides: 10. Per the germline V gene, CDR1 is SNHLY and CDR2 is FYNNEI. There are 16 residues in the CDR3. The CDR3 spells CASREGTGGGVGELFF. The DNA for the CDR3 is TGTGCCAGCAGAGAGGGGACAGGGGGAGGGGTCGGGGAGCTGTTTTTT.

The V gene is TRBV2, the J gene TRBJ1-5; D uncertain. From germline, CDR1 is SNHLY and CDR2 FYNNEI. The ends were cut back, 7 bases at V and 0 bases at J, with 7 bases in the middle. The CDR3 is 13 amino acids. CDR3 region: CASTPYSNQPQHF. The CDR3 region has the DNA TGTGCCAGCACCCCGTATAGCAATCAGCCCCAGCATTTT.